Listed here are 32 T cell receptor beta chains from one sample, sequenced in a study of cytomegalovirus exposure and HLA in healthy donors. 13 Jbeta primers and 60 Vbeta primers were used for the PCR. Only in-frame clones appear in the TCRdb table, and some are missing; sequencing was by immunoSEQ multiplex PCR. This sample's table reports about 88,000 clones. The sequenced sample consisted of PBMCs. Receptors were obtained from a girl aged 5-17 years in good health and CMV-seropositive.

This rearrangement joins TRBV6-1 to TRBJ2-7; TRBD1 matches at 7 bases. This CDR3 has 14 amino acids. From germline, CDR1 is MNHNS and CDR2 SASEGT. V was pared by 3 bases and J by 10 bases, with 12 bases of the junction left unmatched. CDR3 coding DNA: TGTGCCAGCAGTGATAGGGGAAGGGGGCCTTACCAGTACTTC. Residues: CASSDRGRGPYQYF.

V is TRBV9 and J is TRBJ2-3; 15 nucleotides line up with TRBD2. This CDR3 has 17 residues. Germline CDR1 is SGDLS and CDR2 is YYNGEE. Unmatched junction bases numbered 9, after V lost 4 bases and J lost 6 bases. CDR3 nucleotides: TGTGCCAGCAGCTTGGGGACTAGCGGGGGGACCGTGGATACGCAGTATTTT. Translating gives CASSLGTSGGTVDTQYF.

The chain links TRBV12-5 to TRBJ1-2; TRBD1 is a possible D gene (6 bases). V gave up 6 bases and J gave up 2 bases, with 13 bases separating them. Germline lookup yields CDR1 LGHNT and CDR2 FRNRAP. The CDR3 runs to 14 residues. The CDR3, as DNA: TGTGCTAGTGGCCCTTTCGACAGGAACTATGGCTACACCTTC. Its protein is CASGPFDRNYGYTF.

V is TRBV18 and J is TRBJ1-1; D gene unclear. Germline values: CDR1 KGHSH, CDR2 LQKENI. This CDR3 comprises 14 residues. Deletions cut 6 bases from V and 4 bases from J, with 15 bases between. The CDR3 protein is CASSEKIEFTEAFF. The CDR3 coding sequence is TGTGCCAGCTCCGAGAAAATAGAATTCACTGAAGCTTTCTTT.

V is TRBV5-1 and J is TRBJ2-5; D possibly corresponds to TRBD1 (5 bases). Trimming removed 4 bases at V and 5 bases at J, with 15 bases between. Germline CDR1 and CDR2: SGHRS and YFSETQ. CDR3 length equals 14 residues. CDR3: CASSLGKGRETQYF. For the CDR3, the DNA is TGCGCCAGCAGCCTGGGAAAGGGGCGGGAGACCCAGTACTTC.

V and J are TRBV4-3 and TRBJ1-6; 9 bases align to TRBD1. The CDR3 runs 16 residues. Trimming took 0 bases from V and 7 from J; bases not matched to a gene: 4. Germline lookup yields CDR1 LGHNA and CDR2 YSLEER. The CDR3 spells CASSQDSGQGNSPLHF. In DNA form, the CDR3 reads TGCGCCAGCAGCCAAGATTCGGGACAGGGAAATTCACCCCTCCACTTT.

CDR3 in DNA: TGTGCCAGCAGCTTTATGGGGCGTACTGAAGCTTTCTTT. Protein product: CASSFMGRTEAFF. The rearrangement links TRBV5-6 to TRBJ1-1; D may be TRBD1 (5 bases). Germline loops: CDR1 SGHDT, CDR2 YYEEEE. This CDR3 region has 13 residues. V was cut by 2 bases and J by 5 bases, with 10 bases left in between.

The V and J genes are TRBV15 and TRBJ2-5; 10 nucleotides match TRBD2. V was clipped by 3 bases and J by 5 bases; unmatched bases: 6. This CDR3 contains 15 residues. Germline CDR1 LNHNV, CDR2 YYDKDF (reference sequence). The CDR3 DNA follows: TGTGCCACCAGCAGGGAGAGCGGGGGGGCGGAGACCCAGTACTTC. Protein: CATSRESGGAETQYF. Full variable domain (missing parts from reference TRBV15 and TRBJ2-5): DAMVIQNPRYQVTQFGKPVTLSCSQTLNHNVMYWYQQKSSQAPKLLFHYYDKDFNNEADTPDNFQSRRPNTSFCFLDIRSPGLGDTAMYLCATSRESGGAETQYFGPGTRLLVL.

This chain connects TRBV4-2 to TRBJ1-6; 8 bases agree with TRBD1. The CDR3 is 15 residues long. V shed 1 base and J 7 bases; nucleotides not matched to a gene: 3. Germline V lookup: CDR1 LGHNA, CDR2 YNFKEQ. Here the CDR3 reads CASSQARGQNSPLHF. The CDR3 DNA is TGTGCCAGCAGCCAAGCCAGGGGGCAAAATTCACCCCTCCACTTT.

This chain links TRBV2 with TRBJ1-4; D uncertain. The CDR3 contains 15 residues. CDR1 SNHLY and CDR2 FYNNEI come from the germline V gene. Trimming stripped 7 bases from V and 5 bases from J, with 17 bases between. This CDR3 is CASMRVRGPNEKLFF. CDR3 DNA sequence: TGTGCCAGCATGCGGGTTAGAGGGCCCAATGAAAAACTGTTTTTT.

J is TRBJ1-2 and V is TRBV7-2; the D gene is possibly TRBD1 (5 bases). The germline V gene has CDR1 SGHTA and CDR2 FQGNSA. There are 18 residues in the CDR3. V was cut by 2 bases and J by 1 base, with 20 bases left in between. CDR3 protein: CASSLQGTHYILNYGYTF. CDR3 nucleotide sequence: TGTGCCAGCAGCTTACAGGGCACGCACTATATTCTTAACTATGGCTACACCTTC.

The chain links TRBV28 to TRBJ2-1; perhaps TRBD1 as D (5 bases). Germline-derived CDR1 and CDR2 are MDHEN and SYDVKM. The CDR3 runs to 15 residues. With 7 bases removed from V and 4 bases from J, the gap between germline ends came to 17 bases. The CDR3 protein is CASTIFGAWYNEQFF. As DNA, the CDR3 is TGTGCCAGCACCATATTTGGGGCATGGTACAATGAGCAGTTCTTC.

CDR3 residues: CASSLETSGGATDTQYF. CDR3 sequence (DNA): TGTGCCAGCAGCTTAGAGACTAGCGGGGGGGCCACAGATACGCAGTATTTT. The rearrangement joins TRBV11-2 to TRBJ2-3; 14 bases match TRBD2. The CDR3 sequence is 17 residues long. Germline loops: CDR1 SGHAT, CDR2 FQNNGV. Losses at the gene ends were 0 bases for V and 2 bases for J; bases not matched to a gene: 1.

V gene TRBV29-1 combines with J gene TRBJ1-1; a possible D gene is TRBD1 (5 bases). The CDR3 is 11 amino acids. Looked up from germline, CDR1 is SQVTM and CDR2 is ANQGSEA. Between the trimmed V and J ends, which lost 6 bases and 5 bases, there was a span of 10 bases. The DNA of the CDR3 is TGCAGCGTAAGGGGTGGAACTGAAGCTTTCTTT. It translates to CSVRGGTEAFF.

The CDR3 DNA sequence: TGTGCCAGCAGTTACTCGGGGGGGGTCTCTGGAAACACCATATATTTT. It is translated as CASSYSGGVSGNTIYF. The chain carries TRBV6-5 and TRBJ1-3, with D possibly being TRBD1 (5 bases). The V gene's germline CDR1 is MNHEY and CDR2 SVGAGI. V lost 0 bases to trimming and J lost 0 bases, with 9 bases between them. There are 16 residues in the CDR3.

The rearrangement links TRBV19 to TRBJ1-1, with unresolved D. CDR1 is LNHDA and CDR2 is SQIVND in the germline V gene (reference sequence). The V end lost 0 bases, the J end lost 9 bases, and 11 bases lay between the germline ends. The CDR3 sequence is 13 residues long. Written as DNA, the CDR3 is TGTGCCAGTAGTATAGATCTGACAAGCCAAGCTTTCTTT. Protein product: CASSIDLTSQAFF.

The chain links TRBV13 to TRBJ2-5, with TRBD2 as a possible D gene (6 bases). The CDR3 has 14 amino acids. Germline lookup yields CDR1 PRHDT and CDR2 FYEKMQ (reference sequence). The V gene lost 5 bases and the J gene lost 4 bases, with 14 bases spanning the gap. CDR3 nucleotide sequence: TGTGCCAGCAGCCCTGGGGGGATGGCAGAGACCCAGTACTTC. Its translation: CASSPGGMAETQYF.

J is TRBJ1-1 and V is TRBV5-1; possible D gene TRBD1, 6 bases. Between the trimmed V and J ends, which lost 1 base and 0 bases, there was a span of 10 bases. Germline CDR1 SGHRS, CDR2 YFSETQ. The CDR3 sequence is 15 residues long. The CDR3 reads CASSLHRDLNTEAFF. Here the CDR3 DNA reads TGCGCCAGCAGCTTGCACAGGGACCTGAACACTGAAGCTTTCTTT.

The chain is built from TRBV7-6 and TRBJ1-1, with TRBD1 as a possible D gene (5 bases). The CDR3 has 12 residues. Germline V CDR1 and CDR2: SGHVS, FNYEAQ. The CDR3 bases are TGTGCATCCGGGGGACCGAACACTGAAGCTTTCTTT. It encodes CASGGPNTEAFF.

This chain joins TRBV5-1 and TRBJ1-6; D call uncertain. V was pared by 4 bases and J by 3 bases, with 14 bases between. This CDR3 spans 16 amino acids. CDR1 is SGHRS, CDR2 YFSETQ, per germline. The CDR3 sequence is CASSRARGFYNSPLHF. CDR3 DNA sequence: TGCGCCAGCAGCCGCGCCCGAGGGTTCTATAATTCACCCCTCCACTTT.

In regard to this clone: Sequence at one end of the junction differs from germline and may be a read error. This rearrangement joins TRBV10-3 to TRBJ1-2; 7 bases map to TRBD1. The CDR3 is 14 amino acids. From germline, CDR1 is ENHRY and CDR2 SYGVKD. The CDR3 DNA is TGTGCCATCAGTGAGTCGGGAGACAGGGCCCTAACCTTCTTC. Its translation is CAISESGDRALTFF.

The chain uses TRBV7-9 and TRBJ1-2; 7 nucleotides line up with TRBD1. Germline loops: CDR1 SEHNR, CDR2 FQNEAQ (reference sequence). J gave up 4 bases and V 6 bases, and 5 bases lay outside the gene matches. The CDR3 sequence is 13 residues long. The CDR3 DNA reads TGTGCCAGCAGATATGGACAGGCCTATGGCTACACCTTC. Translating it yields CASRYGQAYGYTF.

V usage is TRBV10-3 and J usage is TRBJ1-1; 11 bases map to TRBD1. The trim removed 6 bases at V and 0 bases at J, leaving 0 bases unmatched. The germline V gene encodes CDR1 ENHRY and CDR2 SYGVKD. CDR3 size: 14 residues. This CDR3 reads CAIRGQGVNTEAFF. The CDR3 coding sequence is TGTGCCATCAGGGGACAGGGGGTGAACACTGAAGCTTTCTTT.

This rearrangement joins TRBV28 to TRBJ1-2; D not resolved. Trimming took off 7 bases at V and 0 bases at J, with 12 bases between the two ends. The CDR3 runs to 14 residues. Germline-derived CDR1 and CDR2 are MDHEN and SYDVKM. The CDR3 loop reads CASKRQRANYGYTF. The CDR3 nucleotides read TGTGCCAGCAAGAGGCAGCGAGCTAACTATGGCTACACCTTC.

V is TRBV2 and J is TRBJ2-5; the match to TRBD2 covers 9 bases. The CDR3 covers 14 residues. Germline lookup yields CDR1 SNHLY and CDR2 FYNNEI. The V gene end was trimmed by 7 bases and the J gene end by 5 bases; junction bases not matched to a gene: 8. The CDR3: CASNLQRGDETQYF. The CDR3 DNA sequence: TGTGCCAGCAATCTTCAGCGGGGGGATGAGACCCAGTACTTC.

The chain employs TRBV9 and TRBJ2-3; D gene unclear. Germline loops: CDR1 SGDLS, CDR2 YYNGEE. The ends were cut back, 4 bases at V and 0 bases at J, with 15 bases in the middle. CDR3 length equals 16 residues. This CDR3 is CASSPLISLSTDTQYF. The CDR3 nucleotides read TGTGCCAGCAGCCCACTAATCTCCCTAAGCACAGATACGCAGTATTTT. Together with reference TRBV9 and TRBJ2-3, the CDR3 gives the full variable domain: DSGVTQTPKHLITATGQRVTLRCSPRSGDLSVYWYQQSLDQGLQFLIQYYNGEERAKGNILERFSAQQFPDLHSELNLSSLELGDSALYFCASSPLISLSTDTQYFGPGTRLTVL.

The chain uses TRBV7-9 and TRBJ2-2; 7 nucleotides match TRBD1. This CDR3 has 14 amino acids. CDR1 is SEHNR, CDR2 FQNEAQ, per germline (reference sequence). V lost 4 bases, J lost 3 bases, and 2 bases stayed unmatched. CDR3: CASSSQGYTGELFF. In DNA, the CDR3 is TGTGCCAGCAGCTCACAGGGGTACACCGGGGAGCTGTTTTTT.

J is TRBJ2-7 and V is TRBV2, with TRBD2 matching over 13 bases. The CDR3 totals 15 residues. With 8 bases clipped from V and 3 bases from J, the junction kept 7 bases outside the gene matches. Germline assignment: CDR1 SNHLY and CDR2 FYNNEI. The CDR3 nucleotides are TGTGCCAGCGGGTCCGGGACTAGCGGGGTCTACGAGCAGTACGTC. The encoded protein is CASGSGTSGVYEQYV.

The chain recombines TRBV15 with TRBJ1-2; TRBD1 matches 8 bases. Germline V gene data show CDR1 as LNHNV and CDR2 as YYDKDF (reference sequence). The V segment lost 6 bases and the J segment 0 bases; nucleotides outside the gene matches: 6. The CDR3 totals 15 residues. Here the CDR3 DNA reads TGTGCCACCAGTGGACAGGGAAGAGCTAACTATGGCTACACCTTC. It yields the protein CATSGQGRANYGYTF.

The CDR3 DNA sequence: TGTGCCAGCACCCACCCACAGGACCTCAACACTGAAGCTTTCTTT. Its protein product is CASTHPQDLNTEAFF. The chain employs TRBV7-6 and TRBJ1-1; tentative D call: TRBD1 (5 bases). Trimming pared 7 bases from V and 2 bases from J, leaving 17 bases between. The CDR3 has 15 amino acids. CDR1 is SGHVS, CDR2 FNYEAQ, per germline.

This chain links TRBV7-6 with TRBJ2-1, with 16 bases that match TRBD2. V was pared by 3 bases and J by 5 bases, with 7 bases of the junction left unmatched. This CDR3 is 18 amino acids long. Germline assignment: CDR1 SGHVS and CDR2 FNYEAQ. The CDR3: CASSFGTSGGAGDNEQFF. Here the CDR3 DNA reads TGTGCCAGCAGCTTCGGGACTAGCGGGGGGGCCGGCGACAATGAGCAGTTCTTC.

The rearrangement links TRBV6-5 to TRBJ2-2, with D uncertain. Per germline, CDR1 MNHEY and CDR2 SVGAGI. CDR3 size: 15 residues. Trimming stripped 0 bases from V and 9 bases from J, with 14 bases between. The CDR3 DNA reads TGTGCCAGCAGTTACTCTTCCCTTTCAGGCCGGGAGCTGTTTTTT. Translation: CASSYSSLSGRELFF.